This T cell receptor (beta chain) was retrieved from a study of blood T cell repertoires in COVID-19. Study overall: The United States, Italy and Spain supplied acute and convalescent COVID-19 samples. PBMCs, B-cell-depleted T cells, or T cells were the source of the cDNA or gDNA that made up the material.

Original processing methods: From reference gene primer amplification, estimates of nucleated cell counts were derived. The method was immunoSEQ multiplex PCR; TCRdb's version includes in-frame clones alone and lacks a portion of them. V, J and clone size are taken as reported in that table, and D and trimming were inferred from the DNA itself. Here the sample spans about 33,000 clones, 88% being singletons. The CDR3 is 13 residues long. Trimming shortened V by 5 bases and J by 15 bases, and 20 bases separated the two germline ends. Germline CDR1 and CDR2: SGHTA and FQGNSA. The clonotype was recovered from a human donor in a cohort sampled during active COVID-19. The source material was peripheral blood. This chain connects TRBV7-2 to TRBJ2-1; D perhaps matches TRBD2 (6 bases). CDR3 nucleotides: TGTGCCAGCAGCACTAAGGCGGGGCCCCGGGGGTTCTTC. It codes for CASSTKAGPRGFF.